This T cell receptor (beta chain) appears in the sequencing data of a study of blood T cell repertoires in COVID-19. Background on the study: Material from acute and convalescent COVID-19 was sourced from the United States, Italy and Spain. The cDNA or gDNA used as material had been derived from T cells, B-cell-depleted T cells, or PBMCs.

This clone was seen a handful of times. The CDR3 runs to 16 residues. The V and J ends lost 5 bases and 0 bases, in that order; junction bases with no gene match: 3. Germline CDR1 reads SGHAT; CDR2 reads FQNNGV. Per the original methods: Reference gene primer amplification gave estimated nucleated cell counts. The repertoire was sequenced with immunoSEQ multiplex PCR; TCRdb's copy has only in-frame clones and lacks some. V and J calls and clone size are copied from that table; D and trimming were computed from the DNA. This sample has hundreds of thousands of clones; about 89% occur once, and the top ten carry approximately 8.8%. The study drew participants aged about 18 to 90 years from fewer than 30 US areas.

The sample comprised PBMCs or T cells enriched from blood (not recorded which). The receptor was derived from a woman aged 40 to 50 who had recovered from COVID-19. The chain combines TRBV11-2 with TRBJ2-7; 14 nucleotides align to TRBD2. CDR3 nucleotide sequence: TGTGCCAGCAGCAGACTAGCGGGAGGGAGCTCCTACGAGCAGTACTTC. It codes for CASSRLAGGSSYEQYF. The full variable domain, completed using reference TRBV11-2 and TRBJ2-7, is EAGVAQSPRYKIIEKRQSVAFWCNPISGHATLYWYQQILGQGPKLLIQFQNNGVVDDSQLPKDRFSAERLKGVDSTLKIQPAKLEDSAVYLCASSRLAGGSSYEQYFGPGTRLTVT.